The clone carrying this T cell receptor beta chain came up a few times. The antigen remains undetermined. A universal primer site was incorporated via template switching, and the cDNA contained unique molecular identifiers. Each CDR3 protein is one row after TCRdb ran MiXCR on the 5' RACE reads. Altogether hundreds of thousands of distinct CDR3 sequences are present, approximately 6.1% being singletons, with the ten largest covering 1.5% to 2%. The data originate from a study of identical twins. Broader study findings: Sequences that were beta out-of-frame showed weaker excess twin sharing. Twin-shared out-of-frame alpha sequences were enriched for low generation probability. Models underestimated out-of-frame TCR alpha sharing in monozygotic twins.

The CDR3 is 12 residues long. V gave up 5 bases and J gave up 8 bases, with 12 bases separating them. Germline assignment: CDR1 LNHDA and CDR2 SQIVND (reference sequence). This sequence was found in a man aged 18 to 35 in good health. The specimen sequenced was naive T cells sorted from blood. This chain joins TRBV19 and TRBJ1-2; D gene unclear. The CDR3 sequence is CASSFSREGYTF. The CDR3 coding sequence is TGTGCCAGTAGTTTCTCCCGGGAAGGCTACACCTTC.